This T cell receptor beta chain was retrieved from a study of human T cells and chemical hapten exposure. Study-wide points: Expanded TCRs clustered into significantly more large CDR3 similarity groups than controls, the analysis revealed.

Documented time point: patch test 2, 6 weeks after DPC sensitization. As to treatment: therapeutic diphenylcyclopropenone sensitization with weekly scalp DPC. Ahead of applying each patch test, blood was sampled. CDR3 length: 13 residues. Trimming stripped 6 bases from V and 5 bases from J, with 13 bases between. The germline V gene encodes CDR1 SNHLY and CDR2 FYNNEI. Each CDR3 protein gets one entry after TCRdb re-called the RACE reads with MiXCR. The data show roughly 52,000 distinct CDR3 sequences, about a tenth seen once. Remarks on this clonotype: Its antigen remains unknown.

The clonotype was recovered from a woman aged 45 to 65 with alopecia areata. Some clones in this sample may be carry-over from other donors' samples. This chain uses TRBV2 with TRBJ2-5; no clear D gene. The material sequenced was whole blood, taken in connection with sensitization to the hapten diphenylcyclopropenone (DPC). The CDR3 here is CASRDSGIETQYF. Written as DNA, the CDR3 is TGTGCCAGCAGAGATTCCGGAATCGAGACCCAGTACTTC.